The subject of this entry is one TCR beta chain. A single record per CDR3 protein comes from TCRdb applying MiXCR to the RT-PCR reads. The sample contains approximately 200,000 distinct CDR3 sequences, about 38% of which appear only once. These data belong to a study of patients and donors after allogeneic stem cell transplantation. Germline CDR1 is SGHRS and CDR2 is YFSETQ. The germline V and J ends were trimmed by 4 bases and 2 bases, with 13 bases remaining between them. There are 15 residues in the CDR3. The genes are TRBV5-1 and TRBJ1-3, with D possibly TRBD1 on 6 matching bases. The source material was blood, either unsorted or a sorted T cell fraction (not recorded which). The receptor comes from a human donor who was either an allogeneic HSCT recipient or a stem cell or donor lymphocyte infusion donor (not recorded which). It is not recorded whose cells these are; they may come from a transplant donor. The CDR3 is CASSPEGVPGNTIYF. The CDR3 DNA reads TGCGCCAGCAGCCCGGAGGGGGTCCCTGGAAACACCATATATTTT.